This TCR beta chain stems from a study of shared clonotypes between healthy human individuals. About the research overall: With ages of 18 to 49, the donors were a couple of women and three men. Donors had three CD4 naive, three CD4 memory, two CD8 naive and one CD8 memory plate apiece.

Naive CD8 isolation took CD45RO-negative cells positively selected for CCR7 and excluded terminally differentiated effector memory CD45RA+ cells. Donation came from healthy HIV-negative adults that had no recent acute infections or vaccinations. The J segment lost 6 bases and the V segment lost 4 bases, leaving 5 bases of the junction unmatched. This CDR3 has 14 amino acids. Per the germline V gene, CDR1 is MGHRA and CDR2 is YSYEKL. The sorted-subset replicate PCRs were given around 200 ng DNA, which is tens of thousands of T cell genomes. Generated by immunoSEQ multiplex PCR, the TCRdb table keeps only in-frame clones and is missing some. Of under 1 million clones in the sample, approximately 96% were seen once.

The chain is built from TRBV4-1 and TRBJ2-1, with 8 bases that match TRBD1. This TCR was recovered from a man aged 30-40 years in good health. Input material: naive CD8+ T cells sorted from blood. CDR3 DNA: TGCGCCAGCAGCCGTGTCAGGGGGCTCAATGAGCAGTTCTTC. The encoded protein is CASSRVRGLNEQFF.